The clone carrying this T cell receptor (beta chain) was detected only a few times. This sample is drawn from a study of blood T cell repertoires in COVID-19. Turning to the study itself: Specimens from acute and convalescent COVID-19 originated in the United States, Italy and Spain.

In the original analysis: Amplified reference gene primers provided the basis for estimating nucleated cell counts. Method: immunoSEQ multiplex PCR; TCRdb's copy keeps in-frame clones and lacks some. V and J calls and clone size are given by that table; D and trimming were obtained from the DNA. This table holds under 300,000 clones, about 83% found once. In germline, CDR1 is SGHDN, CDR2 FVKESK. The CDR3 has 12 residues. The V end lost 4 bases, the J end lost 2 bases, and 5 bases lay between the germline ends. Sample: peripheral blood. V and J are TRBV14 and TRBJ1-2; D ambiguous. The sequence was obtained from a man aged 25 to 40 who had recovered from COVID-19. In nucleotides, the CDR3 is TGTGCCAGCAGCCTAATGAACTATGGCTACACCTTC. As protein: CASSLMNYGYTF. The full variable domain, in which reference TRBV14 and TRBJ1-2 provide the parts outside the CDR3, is EAGVTQFPSHSVIEKGQTVTLRCDPISGHDNLYWYRRVMGKEIKFLLHFVKESKQDESGMPNNRFLAERTGGTYSTLKVQPAELEDSGVYFCASSLMNYGYTFGSGTRLTVV.